This T cell receptor beta chain derives from a study of T cell repertoires in cytomegalovirus infection. Points on this clonotype: Antigen: not known.

TCRdb redid the calling of the reads with MiXCR, one entry per CDR3 protein. Of about 920,000 distinct CDR3 sequences in the sample, roughly 31% were seen once. The CDR3 extends over 14 amino acids. Deletions cut 5 bases from V and 7 bases from J, with 15 bases between. The V gene's germline CDR1 is SGHVS and CDR2 FQNEAQ. Study-wide results and limits: HLA-C-restricted CMV clonotypes gave the most frequent clonotype in two of eight donors. CMV carriers with the relevant HLA were identified by cumulative public TCR beta family frequency.

The TCR comes from a human donor in good health (CMV status not recorded). Some clones in this sample may be carry-over from other donors' samples. This rearrangement joins TRBV7-8 to TRBJ2-1; a possible D gene is TRBD2 (5 bases). The sample was cultured CD8+ T cells from PBMCs, taken from culture after CMV antigen stimulation. The CDR3 bases are TGTGCCAGCAGCCCGGGAACCTGGCGGAATGAGCAGTTCTTC. Its protein is CASSPGTWRNEQFF.